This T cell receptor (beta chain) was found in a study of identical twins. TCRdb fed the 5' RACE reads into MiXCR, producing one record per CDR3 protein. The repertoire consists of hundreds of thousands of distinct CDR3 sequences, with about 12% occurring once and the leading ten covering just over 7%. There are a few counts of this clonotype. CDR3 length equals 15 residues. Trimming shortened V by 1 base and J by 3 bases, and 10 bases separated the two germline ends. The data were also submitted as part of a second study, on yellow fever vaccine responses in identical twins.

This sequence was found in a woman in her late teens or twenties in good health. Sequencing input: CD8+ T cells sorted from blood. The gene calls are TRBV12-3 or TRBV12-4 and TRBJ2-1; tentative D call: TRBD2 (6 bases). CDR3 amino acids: CASSLVAGFYNEQFF. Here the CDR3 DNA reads TGTGCCAGCAGTTTAGTTGCGGGATTCTACAATGAGCAGTTCTTC.